This T cell receptor beta chain appears in the sequencing data of a study of cytomegalovirus exposure and HLA in healthy donors. The study sampled nominally healthy donors, though unrecorded immune exposures were likely. PCR amplification relied on 60 Vbeta primers (plus 13 Jbeta primers). Per the study methods: Counted up in a later analysis, unique TCR beta chains came to 65 million to 80 million, with around 10 million shared. Sequencing was performed with immunoSEQ multiplex PCR; in TCRdb, only in-frame clones are kept and a portion is missing. V, J and clone size are taken as reported in that table, and D and trimming were inferred from the DNA itself. Of about 180,000 clones in the sample, about 78% were seen once. The germline gives CDR1 SGHTA, CDR2 FQGNSA. The V end lost 1 base, the J end lost 4 bases, and 5 bases lay between the germline ends. There are 13 residues in the CDR3.

Sequenced sample: PBMCs. The chain couples TRBV7-2 to TRBJ1-3; possibly TRBD1 for D (5 bases). The clonotype comes from a man aged 60 to 69 in good health and CMV-seronegative. The CDR3 DNA sequence: TGTGCCAGCAGCTTAGGACAGGGAAACACCATATATTTT. Translation: CASSLGQGNTIYF.